Following are 29 T cell receptor beta chains from one sample sequenced in a study of T cells in localized non-small cell lung cancer. The method was immunoSEQ multiplex PCR; TCRdb's version includes in-frame clones alone and lacks a portion of them. The sample includes around 64,000 clones, roughly 90% of them seen just once. The sample consisted of peripheral blood, taken before any cancer treatment. The receptors derive from a man aged 35-69 years with stage I squamous cell lung carcinoma.

The chain recombines TRBV7-9 with TRBJ1-2, with a possible D match to TRBD1 (5 bases). This CDR3 contains 13 residues. Germline CDR1 reads SEHNR; CDR2 reads FQNEAQ (reference sequence). V lost 5 bases and J lost 4, with 11 bases in between. CDR3 nucleotide sequence: TGTGCCAGCAGCCCTACAGGATCCTATGGCTACACCTTC. Its protein product is CASSPTGSYGYTF. The full variable domain, completed using reference TRBV7-9 and TRBJ1-2, is DTGVSQNPRHKITKRGQNVTFRCDPISEHNRLYWYRQTLGQGPEFLTYFQNEAQLEKSRLLSDRFSAERPKGSFSTLEIQRTEQGDSAMYLCASSPTGSYGYTFGSGTRLTVV.

The V gene is TRBV28, the J gene TRBJ2-7; 9 bases match TRBD1. V lost 6 bases, J lost 6 bases, and 6 bases stayed unmatched. Germline loops: CDR1 MDHEN, CDR2 SYDVKM. The CDR3 sequence is 13 residues long. This CDR3 reads CASRRDRAFEQYF. CDR3 coding DNA: TGTGCCAGCAGACGGGACAGGGCTTTCGAGCAGTACTTC.

This sequence joins TRBV7-9 and TRBJ2-1, with D tentatively TRBD2 (7 bases). The CDR3 consists of 15 residues. Trimming took 1 base from V and 4 from J, leaving 11 bases between them. CDR1 is SEHNR and CDR2 is FQNEAQ in the germline V gene (reference sequence). The chain's CDR3 is CASSLVGGGYNEQFF. CDR3 nucleotides: TGTGCCAGCAGCTTAGTGGGAGGGGGGTACAATGAGCAGTTCTTC.

This rearrangement joins TRBV28 to TRBJ1-5; a possible D gene is TRBD1 (5 bases). Germline assignment: CDR1 MDHEN and CDR2 SYDVKM. The germline V and J ends were trimmed by 6 bases and 4 bases, with 10 bases remaining between them. CDR3 size: 13 residues. For the CDR3, the DNA is TGTGCCAGCAGAAGACCAGGGAATCAGCCCCAGCATTTT. Residues: CASRRPGNQPQHF.

The rearrangement uses TRBV4-1 and TRBJ2-7, with 9 positions matching TRBD1. This CDR3 is built from 15 residues. J lost 5 bases, V lost 0 bases, and 5 bases had no gene match. CDR1 and CDR2 (germline): MGHRA, YSYEKL. CDR3 region: CASSQDQGQGHEQYF. Here the CDR3 DNA reads TGCGCCAGCAGCCAAGATCAGGGACAGGGCCACGAGCAGTACTTC.

The rearrangement uses TRBV19 and TRBJ1-5; no definite D call. This CDR3 is built from 15 residues. Germline V gene data show CDR1 as LNHDA and CDR2 as SQIVND (reference sequence). V was trimmed by 3 bases and J by 7 bases, leaving 16 bases between them. Here the CDR3 reads CASSIPAGWNQPQHF. The CDR3 coding sequence is TGTGCCAGTAGTATTCCGGCAGGTTGGAACCAGCCCCAGCATTTT. The variable domain in full, with the rest retrieved from reference TRBV19 and TRBJ1-5, is DGGITQSPKYLFRKEGQNVTLSCEQNLNHDAMYWYRQDPGQGLRLIYYSQIVNDFQKGDIAEGYSVSREKKESFPLTVTSAQKNPTAFYLCASSIPAGWNQPQHFGDGTRLSIL.

Note on this clone: At one end the junction does not follow the germline gene, possibly because of a read error. J is TRBJ2-1 and V is TRBV2; TRBD2 matches at 9 bases. CDR3 length equals 13 residues. Germline-derived CDR1 and CDR2 are SNHLY and FYNNEI. The CDR3 region is CASSEELWRGGVF. CDR3 coding DNA: TGTGCCAGCAGTGAAGAGTTGTGGCGGGGGGGCGTCTTC. Using reference TRBV2 and TRBJ2-1 for the parts outside the CDR3, the full variable domain is EPEVTQTPSHQVTQMGQEVILRCVPISNHLYFYWYRQILGQKVEFLVSFYNNEISEKSEIFDDQFSVERPDGSNFTLKIRSTKLEDSAMYFCASSEELWRGGVFGPGTRLTVL.

In this sample, this clone turned up once. This chain connects TRBV4-3 to TRBJ1-2, with D possibly being TRBD1 (6 bases). The V end was cut by 3 bases, the J end by 4 bases, with 21 bases between. CDR1 and CDR2 (germline): LGHNA, YSLEER. The CDR3 has 17 residues. The CDR3 bases are TGCGCCAGCAGCCACGACCCCGGGGGGGCGAAACTCTATGGCTACACCTTC. As protein: CASSHDPGGAKLYGYTF.

The chain carries TRBV7-3 and TRBJ2-3, with 8 positions matching TRBD1. Germline V gene data show CDR1 as SGHTA and CDR2 as FQGTGA. V shed 3 bases and J 4 bases; nucleotides not matched to a gene: 6. The CDR3 extends over 15 amino acids. The CDR3 here is CASSFQGASADTQYF. The CDR3 DNA is TGTGCCAGCAGCTTCCAGGGGGCATCGGCAGATACGCAGTATTTT.

The V gene is TRBV18, the J gene TRBJ1-1; no definite D call. Germline CDR1 is KGHSH and CDR2 is LQKENI. V was cut by 2 bases and J by 5 bases, with 9 bases left in between. This CDR3 is 13 amino acids long. The CDR3 loop is CASSPSTDTEAFF. In nucleotides, the CDR3 is TGTGCCAGCTCACCATCGACTGATACTGAAGCTTTCTTT.

This chain links TRBV9 with TRBJ2-7; no firm D call. Trimming shortened V by 0 bases and J by 7 bases, and 14 bases separated the two germline ends. The germline V gene has CDR1 SGDLS and CDR2 YYNGEE. The CDR3 is 14 residues long. Here the CDR3 reads CASSVGLLVGEQYF. Written as DNA, the CDR3 is TGTGCCAGCAGCGTAGGGTTGTTAGTTGGGGAGCAGTACTTC.

The chain joins TRBV29-1 to TRBJ2-1, with D perhaps matching TRBD1 (5 bases). The CDR3 runs to 13 residues. V lost 1 base, J lost 3 bases, and 7 bases lay in between. Germline CDR1 is SQVTM and CDR2 is ANQGSEA. CDR3 loop: CSVEGGIYNEQFF. The CDR3 coding sequence is TGCAGCGTTGAAGGGGGCATCTACAATGAGCAGTTCTTC.

This chain joins TRBV27 and TRBJ2-5; 7 bases align to TRBD1. CDR1 is MNHEY and CDR2 is SMNVEV in the germline V gene (reference sequence). The CDR3 totals 14 residues. With V trimmed by 5 bases and J by 2 bases, 5 bases remained unmatched. The CDR3 sequence is CASSNWDSQETQYF. DNA of the CDR3: TGTGCCAGCAGTAACTGGGACAGTCAAGAGACCCAGTACTTC.

The gene calls are TRBV2 and TRBJ2-6, with D perhaps TRBD2 (5 bases). The V gene lost 4 bases and the J gene lost 15 bases, with 19 bases spanning the gap. CDR3 size: 14 residues. The germline V gene has CDR1 SNHLY and CDR2 FYNNEI. Here the CDR3 DNA reads TGTGCCAGCAGTGCCGAGGGCCTGCCCACGAGCCTGACTTTC. It yields the protein CASSAEGLPTSLTF.

The chain is built from TRBV28 and TRBJ2-2, with 10 bases matching TRBD1. Germline V gives CDR1 MDHEN, CDR2 SYDVKM. The V gene end was trimmed by 6 bases and the J gene end by 5 bases; junction bases not matched to a gene: 12. The CDR3 sequence is 17 residues long. The CDR3 loop reads CASRPSFGTGVTGELFF. The CDR3, as DNA: TGTGCCAGCAGACCAAGCTTTGGGACAGGGGTGACCGGGGAGCTGTTTTTT.

This CDR3 is CASRLELSYNEQFF. The CDR3 region has the DNA TGTGCCAGCAGGCTAGAGCTCTCCTACAATGAGCAGTTCTTC. The chain couples TRBV7-8 to TRBJ2-1; D is uncertain. Trimming removed 6 bases at V and 0 bases at J, with 9 bases between. The V gene's germline CDR1 is SGHVS and CDR2 FQNEAQ. The length of the CDR3 is 14 residues.

The rearrangement uses TRBV6-5 and TRBJ1-1; D is undetermined. V lost 6 bases to trimming and J lost 5 bases, with 13 bases between them. The germline CDR1 and CDR2 sequences are MNHEY and SVGAGI. The CDR3 covers 13 residues. The chain's CDR3 is CASSSERVTEAFF. For the CDR3, the DNA is TGTGCCAGCAGCTCCGAAAGAGTGACTGAAGCTTTCTTT.

The V and J genes are TRBV27 and TRBJ1-1; D not resolved. The CDR3 covers 14 residues. Looked up from germline, CDR1 is MNHEY and CDR2 is SMNVEV (reference sequence). Trimming pared 0 bases from V and 1 base from J, leaving 6 bases between. CDR3 nucleotides: TGTGCCAGCAGTTTATCCGTGGGGAACACTGAAGCTTTCTTT. As protein: CASSLSVGNTEAFF.

V gene TRBV28 combines with J gene TRBJ2-5; 8 nucleotides agree with TRBD1. V lost 5 bases and J lost 5; bases outside the gene matches: 4. The CDR3 consists of 13 residues. CDR1 MDHEN and CDR2 SYDVKM come from the germline V gene. CDR3 in amino acids: CASSPDRGETQYF. The DNA for the CDR3 is TGTGCCAGCAGTCCAGACAGGGGCGAGACCCAGTACTTC.

The chain carries TRBV18 and TRBJ2-5; D remains ambiguous. Between the trimmed V and J ends, which lost 6 bases and 0 bases, there was a span of 17 bases. The length of the CDR3 is 16 residues. Germline CDR1 and CDR2: KGHSH and LQKENI. The CDR3 nucleotides read TGTGCCAGCTCCTCCACTCAGAGGCTGTACCAAGAGACCCAGTACTTC. Its protein product is CASSSTQRLYQETQYF.

The CDR3 DNA reads as TGTGCCAGCAGCTTAAAACTGACTATAAATAGGGAGCAGTACTTC. This encodes CASSLKLTINREQYF. The rearrangement joins TRBV7-8 to TRBJ2-7, with D possibly matching TRBD2 (5 bases). CDR1 and CDR2 (germline): SGHVS, FQNEAQ. CDR3 length equals 15 residues. Trimming took off 2 bases at V and 7 bases at J, with 18 bases between the two ends.

V is TRBV6-5 and J is TRBJ2-5; TRBD2 is a possible D gene (6 bases). The CDR3 covers 14 residues. CDR1 and CDR2 from the germline V gene are MNHEY and SVGAGI. Trimming cost V 2 bases and J 1 base, with 8 bases left between them. CDR3 loop: CASSYGGAQETQYF. The CDR3 DNA is TGTGCCAGCAGTTACGGCGGGGCCCAAGAGACCCAGTACTTC.

The chain joins TRBV7-2 to TRBJ2-1, with 9 bases matching TRBD1. The CDR3 length is 17 residues. Germline-derived CDR1 and CDR2 are SGHTA and FQGNSA. Unmatched junction bases numbered 11, after V lost 2 bases and J lost 6 bases. The chain's CDR3 is CASSLNSIGQGINEQFF. The CDR3 nucleotides are TGTGCCAGCAGCTTAAATTCCATTGGACAGGGGATCAATGAGCAGTTCTTC. The variable domain in full, completed from reference TRBV7-2 and TRBJ2-1, reads GAGVSQSPSNKVTEKGKDVELRCDPISGHTALYWYRQSLGQGLEFLIYFQGNSAPDKSGLPSDRFSAERTGGSVSTLTIQRTQQEDSAVYLCASSLNSIGQGINEQFFGPGTRLTVL.

This clone was recorded only once. The J gene is TRBJ1-1, the V gene TRBV5-1; no clear D gene. Trimming removed 0 bases at V and 3 bases at J, with 9 bases between. Per the germline V gene, CDR1 is SGHRS and CDR2 is YFSETQ. The CDR3 is made up of 14 amino acids. CDR3 sequence reads: CASSLDREDTEAFF. CDR3 DNA: TGCGCCAGCAGCTTGGACAGAGAAGACACTGAAGCTTTCTTT.

The V call is TRBV4-3, the J call TRBJ2-7, with 11 positions matching TRBD1. Germline V gives CDR1 LGHNA, CDR2 YSLEER. This CDR3 contains 16 residues. The ends lost 0 bases at V and 4 bases at J; junction bases unmatched: 5. The CDR3 protein is CASSQDRTGGIYEQYF. In DNA, the CDR3 is TGCGCCAGCAGCCAAGACAGGACAGGGGGCATATACGAGCAGTACTTC.

The rearrangement links TRBV7-8 to TRBJ1-5; D gene ambiguous. The V gene's germline CDR1 is SGHVS and CDR2 FQNEAQ. The CDR3 is 13 amino acids. Trimming took off 1 base at V and 4 bases at J, with 5 bases between the two ends. CDR3 coding DNA: TGTGCCAGCAGCTTAGTTGAGAATCAGCCCCAGCATTTT. Residues: CASSLVENQPQHF.

The chain couples TRBV7-9 to TRBJ2-1, with D possibly being TRBD1 (6 bases). V was clipped by 6 bases and J by 12 bases, with 15 bases between them. The CDR3 extends over 12 amino acids. Germline V gene sequence: CDR1 SEHNR, CDR2 FQNEAQ (reference sequence). CDR3 DNA: TGTGCCAGCAGTTTAACCGGGACAAGGCAGTTCTTC. Amino acids: CASSLTGTRQFF.

The rearrangement links TRBV6-5 to TRBJ2-5, with 12 bases aligning to TRBD2. Germline CDR1 and CDR2: MNHEY and SVGAGI. V lost 2 bases and J lost 4; bases outside the gene matches: 2. The CDR3 has 15 residues. As DNA, the CDR3 is TGTGCCAGCAGTTACGGGGGACTAGCGGGAGAGACCCAGTACTTC. The encoded protein is CASSYGGLAGETQYF.

The V call is TRBV27, the J call TRBJ2-1; D tentatively fits TRBD1 or TRBD2 (5 bases each). The CDR3 length is 15 residues. Germline loops: CDR1 MNHEY, CDR2 SMNVEV (reference sequence). The V and J ends lost 5 bases and 5 bases respectively, with 16 bases between them. In DNA form, the CDR3 reads TGTGCCAGCAGTCTCCGGGACCCGCCTCACAATGAGCAGTTCTTC. The encoded protein is CASSLRDPPHNEQFF.